This T cell receptor beta chain comes out of a study of blood T cell repertoires in COVID-19. Germline CDR1 and CDR2: SGHTA and FQGNSA. Unmatched junction bases numbered 5, after V lost 1 base and J lost 3 bases. The CDR3 length is 15 residues. TCRdb's copy holds only in-frame clones and misses some; the assay was immunoSEQ multiplex PCR. Seen here are 300,000 or so clones, over 80% observed once, and the top ten hold approximately 4.1%. This TCR came from a woman between 50 and 59 years old with active or convalescent COVID-19. The rearrangement links TRBV7-2 to TRBJ1-2; the match to TRBD1 covers 7 bases. The sample was peripheral blood. For the CDR3, the DNA is TGTGCCAGCAGCTTAGTAGAGGGGGCCCACTATGGCTACACCTTC. Amino acid sequence: CASSLVEGAHYGYTF.